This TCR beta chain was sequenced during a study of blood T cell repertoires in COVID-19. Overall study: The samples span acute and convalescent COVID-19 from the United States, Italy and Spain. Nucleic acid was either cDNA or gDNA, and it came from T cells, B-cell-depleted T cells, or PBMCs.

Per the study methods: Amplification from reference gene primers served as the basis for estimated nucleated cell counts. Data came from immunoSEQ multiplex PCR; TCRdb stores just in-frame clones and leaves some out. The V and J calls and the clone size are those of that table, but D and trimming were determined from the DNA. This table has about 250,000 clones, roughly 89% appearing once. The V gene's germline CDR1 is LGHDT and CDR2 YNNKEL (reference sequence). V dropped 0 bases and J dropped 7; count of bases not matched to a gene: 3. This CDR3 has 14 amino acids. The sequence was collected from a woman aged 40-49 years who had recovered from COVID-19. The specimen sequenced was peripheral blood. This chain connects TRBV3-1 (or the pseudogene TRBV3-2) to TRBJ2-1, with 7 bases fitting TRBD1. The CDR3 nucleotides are TGTGCCAGCAGCCAAGACAGGGGGTATAATGAGCAGTTCTTC. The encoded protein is CASSQDRGYNEQFF.